Presented here are 8 T cell receptor beta chains from one specimen sequenced in a study of cytomegalovirus exposure and HLA in healthy donors. Clones were read by immunoSEQ multiplex PCR, and TCRdb kept only the in-frame ones, dropping some. The data show 220,000 or so clones, roughly 84% seen once. Source material: PBMCs. The receptor set was obtained from a woman under 40 in good health and CMV-seropositive.

CDR3 sequence reads: CASRQGNTIYF. CDR3 DNA sequence: TGTGCCAGCAGACAGGGAAACACCATATATTTT. The chain couples TRBV27 to TRBJ1-3; no firm D call. The V gene lost 6 bases and the J gene lost 4 bases, with 4 bases spanning the gap. The CDR3 contains 11 residues. Per the germline V gene, CDR1 is MNHEY and CDR2 is SMNVEV (reference sequence).

The chain couples TRBV11-2 to TRBJ2-7; 8 bases fit TRBD2. The CDR3 spans 14 residues. Germline V gene sequence: CDR1 SGHAT, CDR2 FQNNGV. The trim removed 5 bases at V and 1 base at J, leaving 4 bases unmatched. This chain's CDR3 is CASSGTSGSYEQYF. As DNA, the CDR3 is TGTGCCAGCAGCGGAACTAGCGGTTCCTACGAGCAGTACTTC.

The rearrangement uses TRBV29-1 and TRBJ1-1; D is unclear. There are 13 residues in the CDR3. V lost 4 bases and J 1 base, leaving 10 bases between the germline ends. The germline gives CDR1 SQVTM, CDR2 ANQGSEA. CDR3 nucleotides: TGCAGCGTTGTAATACGGACGAACACTGAAGCTTTCTTT. The encoded protein is CSVVIRTNTEAFF.

The chain has TRBV9 and TRBJ1-2; 9 nucleotides match TRBD1. This CDR3 region has 11 residues. Germline-derived CDR1 and CDR2 are SGDLS and YYNGEE. The V gene end was trimmed by 6 bases and the J gene end by 7 bases; junction bases not matched to a gene: 1. Here the CDR3 DNA reads TGTGCCAGCAAGGACAGGGGTGGCTACACCTTC. Amino acids: CASKDRGGYTF.

This rearrangement joins TRBV2 to TRBJ1-1, with a weak D call TRBD1 (6 bases). V lost 4 bases, J lost 4 bases, and 19 bases lay in between. The CDR3 sequence is 16 residues long. From germline, CDR1 is SNHLY and CDR2 FYNNEI. CDR3 residues: CASSGWKTEGGTEAFF. The CDR3 nucleotides read TGTGCCAGCAGTGGATGGAAGACAGAGGGGGGCACTGAAGCTTTCTTT.

The chain is built from TRBV29-1 and TRBJ1-1; D unresolved. Germline CDR1 SQVTM, CDR2 ANQGSEA. This CDR3 contains 15 residues. V lost 6 bases, J lost 0 bases, and 17 bases lay in between. CDR3 amino acids: CSVDENRLMNTEAFF. The CDR3 nucleotides read TGCAGCGTCGACGAAAACAGATTGATGAACACTGAAGCTTTCTTT.

V gene TRBV7-6 combines with J gene TRBJ1-3; perhaps TRBD1 as D (5 bases). V lost 4 bases and J 1 base, leaving 14 bases between the germline ends. CDR3 length: 16 residues. Germline CDR1 is SGHVS and CDR2 is FNYEAQ. CDR3 nucleotides: TGTGCCAGCAGCTCCCCAGCGGGGGAATCTGGAAACACCATATATTTT. This encodes CASSSPAGESGNTIYF.

The gene calls are TRBV4-3 and TRBJ2-2; 8 nucleotides agree with TRBD2. The CDR3 spans 16 residues. CDR1 and CDR2 from the germline V gene are LGHNA and YSLEER. Unmatched junction bases numbered 6, after V lost 3 bases and J lost 3 bases. The CDR3 loop is CASSQLSGKYTGELFF. DNA of the CDR3: TGCGCCAGCAGCCAGCTTAGCGGGAAGTACACCGGGGAGCTGTTTTTT.